This T cell receptor (beta chain) was sequenced for a study of T cells in Graves' hyperthyroidism and ophthalmopathy. Study summary: Staff took peripheral blood when the initial diagnosis was made, before any treatment began.

This clonotype was counted many times. No antigen is known for it. Findings and limits, study-wide: Ophthalmopathy onset followed model prediction by a median about six months.

Aged 18 to 65, the patients had hyperthyroidism that was newly diagnosed and had lasted under 2 months. Regions amplified from RNA transcripts were the TCR beta CDR3 regions. The HTBI primer set drove a first-round RT-PCR of the TCR CDR3. TCRdb re-called the multiplex PCR reads with MiXCR, one entry per CDR3 protein. The sample yields some 250,000 distinct CDR3 sequences, around 15% seen once. Sample: blood. The TCR sequence derives from a woman between 50 and 59 years old with Graves' hyperthyroidism that later progressed to Graves' ophthalmopathy.

CDR3 nucleotide sequence: TGTGCCAGCAGCAGCAGGCGGTGGGCCGGGGAGCTGTTTTTT. Protein: CASSSRRWAGELFF. V usage is TRBV11-2 and J usage is TRBJ2-2; D unclear. This CDR3 is built from 14 residues. Germline CDR1 reads SGHAT; CDR2 reads FQNNGV. V gave up 5 bases and J gave up 6 bases, with 13 bases separating them.